This record covers a single T cell receptor beta chain. Its antigen is unknown. Time point noted: longitudinal time-point 1 (baseline). Volunteers attending a blood bank in Maryland, USA, served as healthy controls. By 5'RACE with 10-nucleotide random UMIs, the cDNA was made. TCRdb reprocessed the 5' RACE reads via MiXCR and lists one record per CDR3 protein. The sample contains around 69,000 distinct CDR3 sequences, 10% to 13% of which appear only once. The data derive from a study of neurological immune-mediated disorders. This CDR3 has 15 residues. In germline, CDR1 is SEHNR, CDR2 FQNEAQ (reference sequence). V was clipped by 5 bases and J by 1 base; unmatched bases: 4. Study results and caveats: Levels of TCR clonal expansion peaked in HTLV-1-associated myelopathy and reached their lowest in multiple sclerosis, under those of healthy controls.

This clonotype was sampled from a man aged 25-40 years in good health. Sequencing input: PBMCs. V gene TRBV7-9 combines with J gene TRBJ2-2, with TRBD1 identical over 7 bases. CDR3 sequence (DNA): TGTGCCAGCAGCAAAAGACAGGGGAACACCGGGGAGCTGTTTTTT. It translates to CASSKRQGNTGELFF. Drawing the rest from reference TRBV7-9 and TRBJ2-2, the complete variable domain is DTGVSQNPRHKITKRGQNVTFRCDPISEHNRLYWYRQTLGQGPEFLTYFQNEAQLEKSRLLSDRFSAERPKGSFSTLEIQRTEQGDSAMYLCASSKRQGNTGELFFGEGSRLTVL.